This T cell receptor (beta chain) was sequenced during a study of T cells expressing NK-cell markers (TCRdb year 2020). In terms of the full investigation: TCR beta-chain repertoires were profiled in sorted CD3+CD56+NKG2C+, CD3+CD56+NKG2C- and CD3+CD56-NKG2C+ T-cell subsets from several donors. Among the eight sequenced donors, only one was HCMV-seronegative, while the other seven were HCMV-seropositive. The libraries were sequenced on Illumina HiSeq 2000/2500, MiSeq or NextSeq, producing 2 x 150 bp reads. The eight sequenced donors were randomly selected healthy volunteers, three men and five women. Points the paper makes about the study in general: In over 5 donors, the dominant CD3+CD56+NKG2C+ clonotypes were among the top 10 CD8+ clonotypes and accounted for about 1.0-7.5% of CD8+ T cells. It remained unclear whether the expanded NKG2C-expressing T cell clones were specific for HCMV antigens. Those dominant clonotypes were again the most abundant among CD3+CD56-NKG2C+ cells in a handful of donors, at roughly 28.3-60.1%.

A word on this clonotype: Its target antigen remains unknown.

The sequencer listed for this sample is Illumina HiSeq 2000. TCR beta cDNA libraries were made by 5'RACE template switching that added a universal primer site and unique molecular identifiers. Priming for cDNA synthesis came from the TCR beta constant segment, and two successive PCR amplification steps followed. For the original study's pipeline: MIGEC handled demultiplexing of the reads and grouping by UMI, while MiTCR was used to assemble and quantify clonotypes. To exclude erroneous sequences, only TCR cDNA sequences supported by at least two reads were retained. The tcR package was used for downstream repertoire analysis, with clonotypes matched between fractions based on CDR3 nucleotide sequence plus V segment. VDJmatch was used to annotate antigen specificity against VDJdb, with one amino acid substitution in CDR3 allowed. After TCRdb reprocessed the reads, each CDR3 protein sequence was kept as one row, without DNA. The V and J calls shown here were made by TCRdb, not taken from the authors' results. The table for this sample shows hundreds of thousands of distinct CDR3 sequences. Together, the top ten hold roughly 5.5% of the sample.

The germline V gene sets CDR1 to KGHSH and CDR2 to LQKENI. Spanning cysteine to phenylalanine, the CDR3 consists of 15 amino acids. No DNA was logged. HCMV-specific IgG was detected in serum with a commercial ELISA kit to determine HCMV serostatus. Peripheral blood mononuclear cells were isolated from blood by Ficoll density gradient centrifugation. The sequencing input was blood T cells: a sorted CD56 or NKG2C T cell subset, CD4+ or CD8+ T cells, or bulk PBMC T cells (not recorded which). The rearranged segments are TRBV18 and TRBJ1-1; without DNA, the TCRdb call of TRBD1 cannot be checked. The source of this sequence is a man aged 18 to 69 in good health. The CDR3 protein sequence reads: CASSPGQGSNTEAFF. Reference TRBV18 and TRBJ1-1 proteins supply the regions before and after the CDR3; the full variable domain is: NAGVMQNPRHLVRRRGQEARLRCSPMKGHSHVYWYRQLPEEGLKFMVYLQKENIIDESGMPKERFSAEFPKEGPSILRIQQVVRGDSAAYFCASSPGQGSNTEAFFGQGTRLTVV.